This T cell receptor beta chain was sequenced in a study of blood T cells in healthy people across ages. Combining a sample-barcoded 5' primer with a J-beta primer mix, a second PCR ran for about 6 to 12 cycles. TCRdb called the 5' RACE reads again in MiXCR, with one record for every CDR3 protein. The sample shows about 640,000 distinct CDR3 sequences, 45% to 65% of them seen only once. The germline V gene encodes CDR1 SGHRS and CDR2 YFSETQ. The CDR3 is 15 amino acids. J lost 6 bases, V lost 4 bases, and 7 bases had no gene match. V and J are TRBV5-1 and TRBJ2-1; 10 bases map to TRBD1. The sequenced sample consisted of blood. The origin of this receptor is a man aged 60 to 69 in good health. CDR3 sequence: CASSARTGGFNEQFF. CDR3 DNA sequence: TGCGCCAGCAGCGCGCGGACAGGGGGTTTCAATGAGCAGTTCTTC.